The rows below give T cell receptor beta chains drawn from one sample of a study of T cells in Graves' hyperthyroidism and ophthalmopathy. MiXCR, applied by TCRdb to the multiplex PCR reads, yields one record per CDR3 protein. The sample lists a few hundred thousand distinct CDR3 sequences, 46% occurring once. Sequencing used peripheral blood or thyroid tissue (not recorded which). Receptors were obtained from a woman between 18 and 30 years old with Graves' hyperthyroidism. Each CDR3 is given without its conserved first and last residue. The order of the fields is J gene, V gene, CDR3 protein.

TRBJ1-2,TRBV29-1,SARQGSYGYT
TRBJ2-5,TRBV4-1,ASSPGQGWEIQY
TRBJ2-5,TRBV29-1,SVEVGDGETQY
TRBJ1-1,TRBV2,ASEVRSWETEAF
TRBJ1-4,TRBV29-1,SVEGDTTTNEKLF
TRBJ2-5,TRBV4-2,ASSPGRVGETQY
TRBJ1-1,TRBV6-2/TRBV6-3,ASAYRYTEAF
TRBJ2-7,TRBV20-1,SAFTGSGEQY
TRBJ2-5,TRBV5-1,ASSLQNRGQETQY
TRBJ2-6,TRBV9,ASSPSGGANVLT
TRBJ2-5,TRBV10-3,AIMATSGIQETQY